The rows below give T cell receptor beta chains drawn from one sample of a study of cytomegalovirus exposure and HLA in healthy donors. Method: immunoSEQ multiplex PCR; TCRdb's copy keeps in-frame clones and lacks some. Found here are 110,000 to 150,000 clones, 60% to 80% of them singletons; the top ten hold roughly 0.87%. Sample: PBMCs. The source of these receptors is a man aged 18 to 35 in good health and CMV-seronegative. Each CDR3 is given with its conserved first and last residue. Each record gives: V gene, clone size, D gene, J gene, CDR3 protein, CDR3 DNA. The D gene is left open where the match is weak. Where a row states a size, it is once, few, many or the class of an expanded clone; other rows omit it.

v_call: TRBV6-5
clone_size: NA
d_call: TRBD1
j_call: TRBJ2-2
cdr3_aa: CASSYSGTGGTGELFF
cdr3_nt: TGTGCCAGCAGTTACTCAGGGACAGGGGGAACCGGGGAGCTGTTTTTT

v_call: TRBV5-1
clone_size: NA
d_call: NA
j_call: TRBJ2-3
cdr3_aa: CASSFPTGMTDTQYF
cdr3_nt: TGCGCCAGCAGCTTTCCAACAGGAATGACAGATACGCAGTATTTT

v_call: TRBV12-5
clone_size: NA
d_call: NA
j_call: TRBJ2-5
cdr3_aa: CASGLFGGQETQYF
cdr3_nt: TGTGCTAGTGGCCTATTTGGGGGGCAAGAGACCCAGTACTTC

v_call: TRBV18
clone_size: NA
d_call: NA
j_call: TRBJ2-6
cdr3_aa: CASQGRRHSGANVLTF
cdr3_nt: TGTGCCAGCCAGGGGCGCCGGCACTCTGGGGCCAACGTCCTGACTTTC

v_call: TRBV5-6
clone_size: few
d_call: NA
j_call: TRBJ2-1
cdr3_aa: CASSFLDSSYNEQFF
cdr3_nt: TGTGCCAGCAGCTTTCTGGACAGCTCCTACAATGAGCAGTTCTTC

v_call: TRBV11-1
clone_size: NA
d_call: NA
j_call: TRBJ2-3
cdr3_aa: CASSLVGEISTDTQYF
cdr3_nt: TGTGCCAGCAGCTTAGTAGGAGAGATAAGCACAGATACGCAGTATTTT

v_call: TRBV7-9
clone_size: NA
d_call: TRBD1
j_call: TRBJ1-2
cdr3_aa: CSSSWWTGGNYGYTF
cdr3_nt: TGTTCCAGCAGCTGGTGGACAGGGGGTAACTATGGCTACACCTTC

v_call: TRBV10-3
clone_size: NA
d_call: TRBD1
j_call: TRBJ1-4
cdr3_aa: CAARDSNEKLFF
cdr3_nt: TGTGCCGCCCGGGACAGTAATGAAAAACTGTTTTTT

v_call: TRBV7-2
clone_size: NA
d_call: TRBD1
j_call: TRBJ2-1
cdr3_aa: CASSQTGQHNEQFF
cdr3_nt: TGTGCCAGCAGCCAAACGGGACAGCACAATGAGCAGTTCTTC

v_call: TRBV9
clone_size: NA
d_call: TRBD1
j_call: TRBJ2-7
cdr3_aa: CASSVGQGPYEQYF
cdr3_nt: TGTGCCAGCAGCGTAGGACAGGGGCCCTACGAGCAGTACTTC

v_call: TRBV7-2
clone_size: NA
d_call: TRBD1
j_call: TRBJ2-4
cdr3_aa: CASSLARGTGPRLAKNIQYF
cdr3_nt: TGTGCCAGCAGCTTAGCGCGCGGGACAGGGCCTCGGCTAGCCAAAAACATTCAGTACTTC

v_call: TRBV6-5
clone_size: NA
d_call: NA
j_call: TRBJ1-2
cdr3_aa: CASSSEGQRGCTF
cdr3_nt: TGTGCCAGCAGTTCGGAGGGCCAACGCGGGTGCACCTTC

v_call: TRBV4-1
clone_size: NA
d_call: NA
j_call: TRBJ1-3
cdr3_aa: CASSQDLSSGNTIYF
cdr3_nt: TGCGCCAGCAGCCAAGACCTCAGCTCTGGAAACACCATATATTTT

v_call: TRBV7-2
clone_size: once
d_call: NA
j_call: TRBJ1-6
cdr3_aa: CASSLGGPGNSPLHF
cdr3_nt: TGTGCCAGCAGCTTAGGAGGGCCGGGGAATTCACCCCTCCACTTT

v_call: TRBV30
clone_size: few
d_call: TRBD1
j_call: TRBJ1-1
cdr3_aa: CAWSGDRGWNTEAFF
cdr3_nt: TGTGCCTGGAGTGGGGACAGGGGCTGGAACACTGAAGCTTTCTTT

v_call: TRBV7-9
clone_size: NA
d_call: TRBD1
j_call: TRBJ1-2
cdr3_aa: CASSPTGTGASSIYGYTF
cdr3_nt: TGTGCCAGCAGCCCAACTGGGACAGGGGCGTCATCCATCTATGGCTACACCTTC

v_call: TRBV21-1
clone_size: NA
d_call: NA
j_call: TRBJ1-2
cdr3_aa: CASSKGSYPDGYTF
cdr3_nt: TGTGCCAGCAGCAAAGGGTCTTATCCGGATGGCTACACCTTC

v_call: TRBV7-2
clone_size: NA
d_call: NA
j_call: TRBJ1-4
cdr3_aa: CASRKEERTNEKLFF
cdr3_nt: TGTGCCAGCAGGAAAGAAGAGAGAACTAATGAAAAACTGTTTTTT

v_call: TRBV2
clone_size: NA
d_call: NA
j_call: TRBJ2-5
cdr3_aa: CASSSTTPLVSGTQYF
cdr3_nt: TGTGCCAGCAGCTCAACGACCCCACTAGTTAGCGGGACCCAGTACTTC

v_call: TRBV10-3
clone_size: NA
d_call: TRBD1
j_call: TRBJ2-5
cdr3_aa: CAISESTGWTGEQETQYF
cdr3_nt: TGTGCCATCAGTGAGTCGACAGGTTGGACAGGGGAGCAAGAGACCCAGTACTTC

v_call: TRBV18
clone_size: NA
d_call: TRBD1
j_call: TRBJ2-6
cdr3_aa: CASSPSPTGGAPGANVLTF
cdr3_nt: TGTGCCAGCTCACCGAGTCCAACAGGGGGCGCGCCTGGGGCCAACGTCCTGACTTTC

v_call: TRBV30
clone_size: NA
d_call: NA
j_call: TRBJ1-3
cdr3_aa: CAWCGNSGNTIYF
cdr3_nt: TGTGCCTGGTGCGGCAACTCTGGAAACACCATATATTTT

v_call: TRBV6-1
clone_size: NA
d_call: NA
j_call: TRBJ1-1
cdr3_aa: CASQKGRTRVTEAFF
cdr3_nt: TGTGCCAGTCAGAAGGGCCGGACTCGGGTCACTGAAGCTTTCTTT

v_call: TRBV7-8
clone_size: NA
d_call: TRBD1
j_call: TRBJ1-5
cdr3_aa: CASSSGQGGHQPQHF
cdr3_nt: TGTGCCAGCAGCTCTGGACAGGGTGGGCATCAGCCCCAGCATTTT

v_call: TRBV29-1
clone_size: NA
d_call: TRBD1
j_call: TRBJ1-5
cdr3_aa: CSVRDRVGNQPQHF
cdr3_nt: TGCAGCGTACGGGACAGGGTAGGGAATCAGCCCCAGCATTTT

v_call: TRBV19
clone_size: NA
d_call: TRBD1
j_call: TRBJ1-1
cdr3_aa: CASSPGRDRGDAFF
cdr3_nt: TGTGCCAGTAGTCCTGGCCGCGACAGGGGAGACGCTTTCTTT

v_call: TRBV4-3
clone_size: NA
d_call: TRBD2
j_call: TRBJ2-3
cdr3_aa: CASSQEGTSGADTQYF
cdr3_nt: TGCGCCAGCAGCCAAGAAGGGACTAGCGGCGCAGATACGCAGTATTTT

v_call: TRBV7-3
clone_size: NA
d_call: NA
j_call: TRBJ2-7
cdr3_aa: CASSLLATYEQYF
cdr3_nt: TGTGCCAGCAGCTTATTGGCCACCTACGAGCAGTACTTC

v_call: TRBV18
clone_size: few
d_call: NA
j_call: TRBJ2-7
cdr3_aa: CASSPPGQLYEQYF
cdr3_nt: TGTGCCAGCTCACCACCGGGCCAACTCTACGAGCAGTACTTC

v_call: TRBV19
clone_size: NA
d_call: TRBD2
j_call: TRBJ2-6
cdr3_aa: CASSMIPGGKLTF
cdr3_nt: TGTGCCAGTAGTATGATCCCGGGGGGAAAGCTGACTTTC

v_call: TRBV7-3
clone_size: NA
d_call: NA
j_call: TRBJ2-5
cdr3_aa: CASSLSAGMVETQYF
cdr3_nt: TGTGCCAGCAGCTTATCTGCGGGAATGGTGGAGACCCAGTACTTC

v_call: TRBV2
clone_size: NA
d_call: TRBD1
j_call: TRBJ2-2
cdr3_aa: CASSGTGWSNTGELFF
cdr3_nt: TGTGCCAGCAGTGGGACAGGGTGGTCGAACACCGGGGAGCTGTTTTTT

v_call: TRBV6-4
clone_size: NA
d_call: NA
j_call: TRBJ2-6
cdr3_aa: CASSDSTAGANVLTF
cdr3_nt: TGTGCCAGCAGTGACTCGACAGCTGGGGCCAACGTCCTGACTTTC

v_call: TRBV2
clone_size: NA
d_call: NA
j_call: TRBJ1-2
cdr3_aa: CASSELLIGLSGLGRDGYTF
cdr3_nt: TGTGCCAGCAGTGAACTTCTAATTGGGTTATCAGGGTTGGGAAGAGATGGCTACACCTTC

v_call: TRBV18
clone_size: once
d_call: NA
j_call: TRBJ1-1
cdr3_aa: CASSPNRRNTEAFF
cdr3_nt: TGTGCCAGCTCGCCTAACAGGAGGAACACTGAAGCTTTCTTT